The clone carrying this T cell receptor beta chain was observed a handful of times. Its antigen is unknown. This specimen belongs to a study of cytomegalovirus exposure and HLA in healthy donors. The PCR employed 60 Vbeta primers together with 13 Jbeta primers. Generated by immunoSEQ multiplex PCR, the TCRdb table keeps only in-frame clones and is missing some. The sample shows 150,000 to 200,000 clones, 60% to 80% of them seen only once. Study results and caveats: Listed as cytomegalovirus-associated were 150 or so TCR beta chains. A prior analysis recorded that most TCR beta V segments were productive about 90% or about 30% of the time. TCR beta V- and J-gene trimming was later associated with a missense DCLRE1C variant.

V shed 7 bases, J shed 5 bases, and the junction held 6 bases outside the gene matches. There are 13 residues in the CDR3. Germline V gene lookup returns CDR1 MNHNS and CDR2 SASEGT. The chain has TRBV6-1 and TRBJ2-3, with TRBD2 matching over 7 bases. This sequence originates from a woman in her thirties or forties in good health and CMV-seronegative. What was sequenced was PBMCs. CDR3 nucleotide sequence: TGTGCCAGCAACCAGCGGGGAAAAGATACGCAGTATTTT. Protein product: CASNQRGKDTQYF.